This TCR beta chain was identified during a study of cytotoxic CD8 clonotypes in ibrutinib-treated CLL. Study results and caveats: Baseline levels of clonality went above those of age-matched healthy donors and moved with circulating CD8+ T-cell counts.

As regards this clone: Its specificity is unknown.

This CDR3 spans 19 amino acids. Looked up from germline, CDR1 is MGHRA and CDR2 is YSYEKL. Trimming cost V 0 bases and J 7 bases, with 25 bases left between them. Deep sequencing aimed at 1 in 200,000 to 1 in 1 million T cells' resolution. Assay: immunoSEQ multiplex PCR; the TCRdb copy retains only in-frame clones and omits some. The sample carries some 200,000 clones, 75% to 80% recorded once. This chain connects TRBV4-1 to TRBJ1-5; maybe TRBD1 (5 bases). The sample consisted of PBMCs, taken after 12 months of ibrutinib treatment. This TCR was sampled from a human donor with chronic lymphocytic leukemia. This CDR3 reads CASSQEVAGSTTVFQPQHF. As DNA, the CDR3 is TGCGCCAGCAGCCAAGAAGTGGCAGGGTCGACAACGGTGTTCCAGCCCCAGCATTTT.